Presented here are 6 T cell receptor beta chains from one specimen sequenced in a study of T-cell reconstitution after alpha-beta-depleted transplantation in children. Unique molecular identifiers were incorporated during preparation of the TCRbeta library. TCRdb processed the PCR reads anew with MiXCR; each CDR3 protein has one entry. Of roughly 420,000 distinct CDR3 sequences detected, around 15% appear once; the ten largest clones hold around 30%. Sample: PBMCs, mostly from graft donor cells, taken 360 days after TCRalphabeta/CD19-depleted stem cell transplant. The source is a boy younger than two who had a stem cell transplant for Wiskott-Aldrich syndrome, so the T cells may come from the graft donor.

This sequence joins TRBV6-5 and TRBJ2-1; D not certain. The CDR3 spans 16 residues. The V and J ends lost 6 bases and 1 base respectively, with 16 bases between them. Germline V gene sequence: CDR1 MNHEY, CDR2 SVGAGI. The CDR3 reads CASSLRVIGSYNEQFF. CDR3 bases: TGTGCCAGCAGCTTACGGGTAATAGGATCCTACAATGAGCAGTTCTTC.

In its sample, this clonotype was seen a few times. V usage is TRBV6-5 and J usage is TRBJ1-1; 7 bases map to TRBD1. This CDR3 has 15 amino acids. Germline assignment: CDR1 MNHEY and CDR2 SVGAGI. With V trimmed by 0 bases and J by 2 bases, 3 bases remained unmatched. CDR3 loop: CASSYSTGTNTEAFF. In nucleotides, the CDR3 is TGTGCCAGCAGTTACTCGACAGGGACCAACACTGAAGCTTTCTTT.

CDR3 sequence: CASSFFLDGQYF. The CDR3 DNA follows: TGTGCCAGCAGTTTCTTTTTGGACGGGCAGTACTTC. The V call is TRBV28, the J call TRBJ2-7, with unresolved D. Germline assignment: CDR1 MDHEN and CDR2 SYDVKM. Trimming left V 3 bases short and J 9 bases short, with 12 bases between. The CDR3 runs to 12 residues.

This clonotype was detected many times. The genes are TRBV12-3 or TRBV12-4 and TRBJ2-7; no reliable D call. V lost 6 bases and J 2 bases, leaving 17 bases between the germline ends. The CDR3 has 15 residues. CDR3 sequence: CASSPSWVSPYEQYF. The CDR3 DNA reads as TGTGCCAGCAGCCCCTCTTGGGTCAGTCCCTACGAGCAGTACTTC.

In this sample, this clonotype turned up a few times. V gene TRBV20-1 combines with J gene TRBJ1-5; the D gene is possibly TRBD1 (5 bases). Germline V gene sequence: CDR1 DFQATT, CDR2 SNEGSKA (reference sequence). The V end lost 5 bases, the J end lost 6 bases, and 14 bases lay between the germline ends. The CDR3 runs to 13 residues. CDR3 region: CSADDSGIQPQHF. The CDR3 nucleotides read TGCAGTGCTGATGACAGCGGGATTCAGCCCCAGCATTTT.

This clonotype was seen ten or more times. The chain uses TRBV12-3 or TRBV12-4 and TRBJ2-7, with a tentative D call TRBD1 (6 bases). CDR3 length: 16 residues. Trimming left V 3 bases short and J 1 base short, with 16 bases between. The CDR3 sequence: CASSFTPDRFSYEQYF. CDR3 nucleotides: TGTGCCAGCAGTTTTACCCCGGACAGATTTTCCTACGAGCAGTACTTC.